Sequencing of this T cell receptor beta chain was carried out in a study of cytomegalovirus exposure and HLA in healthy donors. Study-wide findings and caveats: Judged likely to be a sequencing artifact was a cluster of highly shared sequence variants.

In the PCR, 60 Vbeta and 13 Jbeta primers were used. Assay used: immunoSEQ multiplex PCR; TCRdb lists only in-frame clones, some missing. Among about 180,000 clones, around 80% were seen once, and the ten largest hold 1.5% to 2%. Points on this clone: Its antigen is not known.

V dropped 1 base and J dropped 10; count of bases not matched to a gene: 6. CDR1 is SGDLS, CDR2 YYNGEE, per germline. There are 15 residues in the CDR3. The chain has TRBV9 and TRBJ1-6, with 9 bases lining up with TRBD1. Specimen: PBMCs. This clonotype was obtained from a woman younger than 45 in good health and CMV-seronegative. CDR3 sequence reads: CASSVMDRGRSPLHF. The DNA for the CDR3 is TGTGCCAGCAGCGTAATGGACAGGGGTCGGTCACCCCTCCACTTT. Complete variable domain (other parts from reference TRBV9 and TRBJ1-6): DSGVTQTPKHLITATGQRVTLRCSPRSGDLSVYWYQQSLDQGLQFLIQYYNGEERAKGNILERFSAQQFPDLHSELNLSSLELGDSALYFCASSVMDRGRSPLHFGNGTRLTVT.